Sequencing of this T cell receptor (beta chain) was carried out in a study of shared clonotypes between healthy human individuals. TCRdb's copy holds only in-frame clones and misses some; the assay was immunoSEQ multiplex PCR. The sample includes 2 million to 3 million clones, approximately 93% seen only once; the top ten take 0.36%. CDR3 length: 15 residues. The germline V and J ends were trimmed by 5 bases and 0 bases, with 11 bases remaining between them. The germline V gene encodes CDR1 MDHEN and CDR2 SYDVKM. The rearrangement links TRBV28 to TRBJ2-4, with D perhaps TRBD1 (5 bases). Sample: naive CD4+ T cells from PBMCs. Subset of the sample: CD45RA+ positively selected. This clonotype originated in a young man in good health. Some clones in this sample may be carry-over from other donors' samples. The CDR3 DNA reads TGTGCCAGCAGTCTACCGACAGTAGCCAAAAACATTCAGTACTTC. It is translated as CASSLPTVAKNIQYF.